Presented here are 17 T cell receptor beta chains from one specimen sequenced in a study of blood T cell repertoires in COVID-19. Profiled with immunoSEQ multiplex PCR; TCRdb holds only in-frame clones, not every one. This table has approximately 180,000 clones, roughly 89% appearing once. The source material was peripheral blood. The receptors originated from a woman between 70 and 85 years old with COVID-19, enrolled during active disease.

The V and J genes are TRBV2 and TRBJ1-1, with D maybe TRBD1 (6 bases). The CDR3 spans 14 residues. V was shortened by 6 bases and J by 2 bases, with 13 bases between the two germline ends. Germline CDR1 reads SNHLY; CDR2 reads FYNNEI. The CDR3 DNA follows: TGTGCCAGCAGAGACGGACAGCCCAACACTGAAGCTTTCTTT. Amino acids: CASRDGQPNTEAFF. The full variable domain, its missing parts supplied by reference TRBV2 and TRBJ1-1, is EPEVTQTPSHQVTQMGQEVILRCVPISNHLYFYWYRQILGQKVEFLVSFYNNEISEKSEIFDDQFSVERPDGSNFTLKIRSTKLEDSAMYFCASRDGQPNTEAFFGQGTRLTVV.

The sample holds a few counts of this clone. The chain has TRBV18 and TRBJ1-6, with 8 bases matching TRBD1. The CDR3 sequence is 15 residues long. From germline, CDR1 is KGHSH and CDR2 LQKENI. The trim removed 6 bases at V and 9 bases at J, leaving 10 bases unmatched. CDR3 coding DNA: TGTGCCAGCTCGTCTTCGACAGGGGAAGGTTCACCCCTCCACTTT. It codes for CASSSSTGEGSPLHF.

The sample holds one count of this clone. V usage is TRBV4-2 and J usage is TRBJ1-1; the D gene is possibly TRBD1 (5 bases). Trimming stripped 3 bases from V and 5 bases from J, with 13 bases between. Germline loops: CDR1 LGHNA, CDR2 YNFKEQ. The CDR3 covers 14 residues. CDR3 coding DNA: TGTGCCAGCAGCCAGAGCAGGGTTAGGACTGAAGCTTTCTTT. As protein: CASSQSRVRTEAFF.

This sequence joins TRBV27 and TRBJ2-7; 9 nucleotides line up with TRBD1. With V trimmed by 2 bases and J by 1 base, 3 bases remained unmatched. Germline lookup yields CDR1 MNHEY and CDR2 SMNVEV (reference sequence). This CDR3 is 15 amino acids long. The CDR3 loop reads CASSLRGTGSYEQYF. The CDR3 coding sequence is TGTGCCAGCAGTTTAAGGGGGACAGGGTCCTACGAGCAGTACTTC.

This clone was found once. The gene calls are TRBV28 and TRBJ1-3; TRBD1 is a possible D gene (6 bases). The germline V and J ends were trimmed by 2 bases and 3 bases, with 11 bases remaining between them. CDR1 and CDR2 from the germline V gene are MDHEN and SYDVKM. The CDR3 sequence is 15 residues long. The CDR3 protein is CASSLTDRFGNTIYF. CDR3 bases: TGTGCCAGCAGTTTAACTGACAGGTTTGGAAACACCATATATTTT.

This clone was picked up many times. CDR3 sequence (DNA): TGCGCCAGCAGCCAAGCATACAGGGGAAGGACTGAAGCTTTCTTT. Translated, it gives CASSQAYRGRTEAFF. The chain links TRBV4-1 to TRBJ1-1; 7 bases agree with TRBD1. The CDR3 has 15 amino acids. Trimming at V came to 1 base and at J to 5 bases, leaving 7 bases not matched to a gene. Germline V gene sequence: CDR1 MGHRA, CDR2 YSYEKL.

V and J are TRBV2 and TRBJ1-3, with D maybe TRBD1 (6 bases). V lost 6 bases, J lost 3 bases, and 9 bases lay in between. Germline CDR1 reads SNHLY; CDR2 reads FYNNEI. The CDR3 extends over 13 amino acids. The chain's CDR3 is CASRQGFGNTIYF. The CDR3 DNA reads TGTGCCAGCAGACAGGGATTTGGAAACACCATATATTTT.

V and J are TRBV6-2 or TRBV6-3 and TRBJ2-7; 14 bases line up with TRBD2. Germline V lookup: CDR1 MNHEY, CDR2 SVGEGT. The CDR3 extends over 16 amino acids. V gave up 5 bases and J gave up 3 bases; unmatched junction bases: 6. CDR3 protein: CASSGGGLAGVYEQYF. DNA for the CDR3: TGTGCCAGCAGTGGGGGGGGACTAGCGGGAGTCTACGAGCAGTACTTC.

A single count supports this clone. The chain combines TRBV19 with TRBJ2-2; TRBD2 agrees at 8 bases. CDR3 length: 18 residues. Trimming at V came to 5 bases and at J to 1 base, leaving 12 bases not matched to a gene. CDR1 LNHDA and CDR2 SQIVND come from the germline V gene (reference sequence). CDR3 coding DNA: TGTGCCAGTAGTCAGGGAACATTAGCGGGACGGAACACCGGGGAGCTGTTTTTT. Translation: CASSQGTLAGRNTGELFF.

This chain connects TRBV11-2 to TRBJ2-1, with 7 nucleotides matching TRBD1. This CDR3 spans 15 amino acids. CDR1 is SGHAT, CDR2 FQNNGV, per germline. Trimming at V came to 1 base and at J to 4 bases, leaving 4 bases not matched to a gene. CDR3 residues: CASSLGQGRYNEQFF. The CDR3 DNA sequence: TGTGCCAGCAGCTTAGGACAGGGTAGGTACAATGAGCAGTTCTTC.

The chain joins TRBV7-8 to TRBJ2-6, with a tentative D call TRBD1 (6 bases). V gave up 5 bases and J gave up 0 bases, with 17 bases separating them. This CDR3 has 18 amino acids. Germline V gene data show CDR1 as SGHVS and CDR2 as FQNEAQ. The DNA of the CDR3 is TGTGCCAGCAGCAAACTCGTGAGGGGGAGCTCTGGGGCCAACGTCCTGACTTTC. Translated: CASSKLVRGSSGANVLTF.

The V and J genes are TRBV5-4 and TRBJ1-2; 12 bases agree with TRBD1. Germline assignment: CDR1 SGHNT and CDR2 YYREEE (reference sequence). The CDR3 covers 15 residues. V lost 4 bases and J lost 8; bases outside the gene matches: 9. This CDR3 reads CASSAGGQGAEGYTF. CDR3 bases: TGTGCCAGCAGCGCGGGGGGACAGGGGGCGGAGGGCTACACCTTC.

With regard to this clone: The identical CDR3 is also encoded by other nucleotide sequences in the sample. The chain employs TRBV30 and TRBJ1-2; a possible D gene is TRBD1 (6 bases). This CDR3 contains 13 residues. Germline-derived CDR1 and CDR2 are GTSNPN and SVGIG (reference sequence). Deletions cut 1 base from V and 2 bases from J, with 8 bases between. CDR3 amino acids: CAWSGTGNYGYTF. CDR3 DNA: TGTGCCTGGAGTGGAACAGGGAACTATGGCTACACCTTC.

CDR3 nucleotides: TGTGCCAGCAGCCCAGCTAGCGGGAGGGCCAATGAGCAGTTCTTC. Its translation is CASSPASGRANEQFF. The V call is TRBV7-2, the J call TRBJ2-1, with 12 bases that match TRBD2. The J segment lost 6 bases and the V segment lost 5 bases, leaving 5 bases of the junction unmatched. The CDR3 runs 15 residues. The V gene's germline CDR1 is SGHTA and CDR2 FQGNSA.

This chain uses TRBV4-1 with TRBJ2-3; 7 positions agree with TRBD1. After removal of 6 bases from V and 6 bases from J, the junction contained 9 bases not matched to a gene. The germline CDR1 and CDR2 sequences are MGHRA and YSYEKL. This CDR3 is built from 14 residues. CDR3 sequence: CASSTVQGPDTQYF. CDR3 bases: TGCGCCAGCAGTACCGTACAGGGGCCGGATACGCAGTATTTT.

The chain joins TRBV15 to TRBJ2-1; tentative D call: TRBD1 (5 bases). The CDR3 is 15 residues long. The V end lost 0 bases, the J end lost 7 bases, and 13 bases lay between the germline ends. The germline CDR1 and CDR2 sequences are LNHNV and YYDKDF (reference sequence). The CDR3 sequence: CATSRDRVRTNEQFF. As DNA, the CDR3 is TGTGCCACCAGCAGAGACAGGGTGAGGACGAATGAGCAGTTCTTC.

The CDR3 DNA follows: TGTGCCAGTAGTAGGGGACAGGGAGAGACCCAGTACTTC. Residues: CASSRGQGETQYF. V and J are TRBV19 and TRBJ2-5; 9 bases match TRBD1. Germline CDR1 LNHDA, CDR2 SQIVND (reference sequence). V was pared by 4 bases and J by 4 bases, with 1 base of the junction left unmatched. CDR3 size: 13 residues.